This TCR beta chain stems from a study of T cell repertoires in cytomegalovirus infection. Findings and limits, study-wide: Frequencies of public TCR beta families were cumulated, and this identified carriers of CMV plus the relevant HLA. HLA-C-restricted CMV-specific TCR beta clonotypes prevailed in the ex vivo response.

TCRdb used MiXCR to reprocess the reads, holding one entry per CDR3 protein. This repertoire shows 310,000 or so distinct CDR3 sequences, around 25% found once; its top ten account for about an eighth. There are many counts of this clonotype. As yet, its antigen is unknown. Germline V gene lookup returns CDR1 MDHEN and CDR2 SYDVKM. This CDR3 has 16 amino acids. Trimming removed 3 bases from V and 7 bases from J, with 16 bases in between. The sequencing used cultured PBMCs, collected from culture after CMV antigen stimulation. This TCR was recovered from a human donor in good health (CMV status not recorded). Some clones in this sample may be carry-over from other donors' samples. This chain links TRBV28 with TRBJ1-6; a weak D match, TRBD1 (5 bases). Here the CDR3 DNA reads TGTGCCAGCAGTTTTAGGTCTGGGGCCCGCAATTCACCCCTCCACTTT. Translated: CASSFRSGARNSPLHF. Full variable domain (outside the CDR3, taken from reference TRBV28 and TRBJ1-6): DVKVTQSSRYLVKRTGEKVFLECVQDMDHENMFWYRQDPGLGLRLIYFSYDVKMKEKGDIPEGYSVSREKKERFSLILESASTNQTSMYLCASSFRSGARNSPLHFGNGTRLTVT.